This T cell receptor (beta chain) stems from a study of CD8 T cells in Susac syndrome. Study-level findings and limits: The authors found fewer than 20 Susac-specific public clones in total CD8+ repertoires and roughly 5 in CD8+ TEMRA repertoires.

Of note for this clonotype: The antigen is not known.

With 1 base removed from V and 6 bases from J, the gap between germline ends came to 7 bases. The CDR3 extends over 12 amino acids. Germline V lookup: CDR1 MGHRA, CDR2 YSYEKL. Reverse transcription of roughly 0.45 to 1 ug RNA was carried out with random hexamers. The TCR beta CDR3 was amplified by immunoSEQ multiplex PCR across 54 Vbeta, 13 Jbeta. TCRdb ran MiXCR on the immunoSEQ multiplex PCR reads and lists one entry per CDR3 protein. Here the sample spans 100,000 to 150,000 distinct CDR3 sequences, just under 95% being singletons. This receptor was taken from a human donor with Susac syndrome. Input material: CD8+ T cells from PBMCs. The V call is TRBV4-1, the J call TRBJ2-7; D ambiguous. Here the CDR3 DNA reads TGCGCCAGCAGCCAAGTTAGTGGCGAGCAGTACTTC. Encoded protein: CASSQVSGEQYF.